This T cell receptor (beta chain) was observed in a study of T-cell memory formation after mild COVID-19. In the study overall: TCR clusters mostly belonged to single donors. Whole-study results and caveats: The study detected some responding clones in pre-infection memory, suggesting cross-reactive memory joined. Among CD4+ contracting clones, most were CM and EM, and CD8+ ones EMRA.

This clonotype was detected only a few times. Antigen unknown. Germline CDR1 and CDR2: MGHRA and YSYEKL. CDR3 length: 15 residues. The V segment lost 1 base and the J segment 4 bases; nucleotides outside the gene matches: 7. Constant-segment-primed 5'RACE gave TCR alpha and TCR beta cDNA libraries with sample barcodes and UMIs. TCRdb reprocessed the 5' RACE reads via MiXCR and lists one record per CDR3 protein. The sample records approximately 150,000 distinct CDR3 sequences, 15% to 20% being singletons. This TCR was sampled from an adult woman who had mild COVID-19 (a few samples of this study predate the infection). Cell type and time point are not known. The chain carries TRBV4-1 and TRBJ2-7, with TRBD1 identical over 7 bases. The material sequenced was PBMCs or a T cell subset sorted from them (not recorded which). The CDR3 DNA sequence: TGCGCCAGCAGCCAAGGACAGGGTCCCCGATACGAGCAGTACTTC. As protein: CASSQGQGPRYEQYF.